The present TCR beta chain was sequenced within a study of brain T cells in children with intractable seizures. Findings of the study overall: Patients' HCMV serostatus was unknown; virus specificity rests on CDR3 similarity alone.

Germline V gene data show CDR1 as KGHDR and CDR2 as SFDVKD. CDR3 length equals 15 residues. Details on this clone: Its specificity is unknown. One end of the junction is discordant with germline, which a read error may explain.

Clones were sequenced by immunoSEQ multiplex PCR, and TCRdb holds only the in-frame ones, with some missing. Of fewer than 85,000 clones listed, under 95% are singletons. The V gene is TRBV24-1, the J gene TRBJ1-6; the match to TRBD1 covers 7 bases. The TCR sequence derives from a boy younger than two with tuberous sclerosis and intractable seizures. The material was peripheral blood, obtained at surgery. CDR3 amino acids: CATSDSDPAGDSSRF. The CDR3, as DNA: TGTGCCACCAGTGATTCGGATCCTGCAGGGGACAGCTCTCGTTTT.